This T cell receptor (beta chain) emerged from a study of regulatory and conventional T cells in RAG deficiency. Study conclusions and caveats: Patient subsets had shorter CDR3s; Omenn Treg-Tconv overlap exceeded 90%.

The sorted conventional CD4+ T cells were CD25-low and CD127-high, with genomic DNA sequenced. CDR3 length: 13 amino acids. Germline V lookup: CDR1 SGHNT, CDR2 YYREEE (reference sequence). The V end lost 0 bases, the J end lost 2 bases, and 5 bases lay between the germline ends. Measured with immunoSEQ multiplex PCR; TCRdb has only the in-frame clones, and not every one. The sample contains 20,000 to 25,000 clones, around 94% of which appear only once. On this clone: Its antigen is not known.

This sample was shared with a second study, whose subject was regulatory T cells. From that study: Primers: 52 TRBV forward and 13 TRBJ reverse. Regulatory T cells showed the strongest V-J pair restriction and V/J gene skewing among patient repertoires.

The chain combines TRBV5-4 with TRBJ1-1, with unresolved D. The receptor was derived from a human donor in good health. The sample comprised CD4+ T cells sorted from blood. In nucleotides, the CDR3 is TGTGCCAGCAGCTTGGATCCAAACACTGAAGCTTTCTTT. Its protein is CASSLDPNTEAFF.